The 9 T cell receptor beta chains below all came from one sample that was sequenced in a study of T-cell memory formation after mild COVID-19. TCRdb redid the calling of the 5' RACE reads with MiXCR, one entry per CDR3 protein. The sample lists 250,000 to 350,000 distinct CDR3 sequences; approximately 15% were seen once. Sequencing input: PBMCs or a T cell subset sorted from them (not recorded which). The receptors come from a man aged 18 to 30 who had mild COVID-19 (a few samples of this study predate the infection). Cell type and time point are not known.

V is TRBV6-6 and J is TRBJ2-1, with 9 bases that match TRBD1. The CDR3 loop spans 15 amino acids. Germline V gene lookup returns CDR1 MNHNY and CDR2 SVGAGI (reference sequence). V shed 5 bases and J 6 bases; nucleotides not matched to a gene: 8. CDR3 sequence reads: CASSRPGQGINEQFF. The CDR3 region has the DNA TGTGCCAGCAGTAGGCCGGGACAGGGAATCAATGAGCAGTTCTTC.

The rearrangement uses TRBV7-2 and TRBJ1-6; D not resolved. The germline CDR1 and CDR2 sequences are SGHTA and FQGNSA. Trimming took 4 bases from V and 6 from J, leaving 4 bases between them. This CDR3 comprises 12 residues. CDR3 in amino acids: CASSYRNSPLHF. CDR3 nucleotide sequence: TGTGCCAGCAGCTACCGTAATTCACCCCTCCACTTT.

The chain links TRBV5-1 to TRBJ1-1; unclear D gene. This CDR3 region has 13 residues. Germline V gives CDR1 SGHRS, CDR2 YFSETQ. The V end was cut by 4 bases, the J end by 5 bases, with 12 bases between. This CDR3 reads CASSAMEGTEAFF. DNA for the CDR3: TGCGCCAGCAGCGCAATGGAGGGTACTGAAGCTTTCTTT.

Only a few counts were recorded for this clonotype. The CDR3 DNA is TGTGCCAGCAGTCCACACACAGGGGGCAATGAGCAGTTCTTC. Protein: CASSPHTGGNEQFF. The chain links TRBV6-2 or TRBV6-3 to TRBJ2-1, with 8 positions matching TRBD1. The CDR3 covers 14 residues. Trimming removed 5 bases from V and 6 bases from J; junction bases left unmatched: 6. Germline V gene sequence: CDR1 MNHEY, CDR2 SVGEGT.

This clonotype was seen a handful of times. The genes are TRBV5-1 and TRBJ2-2, with a tentative D call TRBD1 (5 bases). Trimming cost V 4 bases and J 5 bases, with 15 bases left between them. The V gene's germline CDR1 is SGHRS and CDR2 YFSETQ. There are 15 residues in the CDR3. CDR3 nucleotide sequence: TGCGCCAGCAGCCCATGGACACAAATAACCGGGGAGCTGTTTTTT. Encoded protein: CASSPWTQITGELFF.

Ten or more counts support this clonotype. V gene TRBV6-5 combines with J gene TRBJ2-7; D call uncertain. Looked up from germline, CDR1 is MNHEY and CDR2 is SVGAGI. V lost 0 bases and J 2 bases, leaving 8 bases between the germline ends. There are 14 residues in the CDR3. The CDR3 sequence is CASSYSGKTYEQYF. Here the CDR3 DNA reads TGTGCCAGCAGTTACTCGGGGAAAACCTACGAGCAGTACTTC.

This clonotype was picked up many times. The CDR3 bases are TGTGCCAGCAGCCCCCGACAGGTTCGCTCTGGAAACACCATATATTTT. Protein: CASSPRQVRSGNTIYF. J is TRBJ1-3 and V is TRBV7-2; D is possibly TRBD1 (6 bases). This CDR3 is built from 16 residues. CDR1 is SGHTA and CDR2 is FQGNSA in the germline V gene. V was trimmed by 5 bases and J by 0 bases, leaving 14 bases between them.

This clonotype has at least ten counts. The CDR3: CASSLRQGVETQYF. Written as DNA, the CDR3 is TGTGCCAGCTCACTCAGACAGGGAGTGGAGACCCAGTACTTC. The rearrangement joins TRBV18 to TRBJ2-5; TRBD1 matches at 7 bases. J lost 5 bases, V lost 4 bases, and 7 bases had no gene match. Germline V lookup: CDR1 KGHSH, CDR2 LQKENI. The CDR3 sequence is 14 residues long.

The V call is TRBV7-9, the J call TRBJ2-4; D remains ambiguous. This CDR3 comprises 14 residues. Germline lookup yields CDR1 SEHNR and CDR2 FQNEAQ (reference sequence). The germline V and J ends were trimmed by 1 base and 8 bases, with 12 bases remaining between them. CDR3 DNA sequence: TGTGCCAGCAGCTTAGAGCGCGTCAGAGACATTCAGTACTTC. Protein: CASSLERVRDIQYF.